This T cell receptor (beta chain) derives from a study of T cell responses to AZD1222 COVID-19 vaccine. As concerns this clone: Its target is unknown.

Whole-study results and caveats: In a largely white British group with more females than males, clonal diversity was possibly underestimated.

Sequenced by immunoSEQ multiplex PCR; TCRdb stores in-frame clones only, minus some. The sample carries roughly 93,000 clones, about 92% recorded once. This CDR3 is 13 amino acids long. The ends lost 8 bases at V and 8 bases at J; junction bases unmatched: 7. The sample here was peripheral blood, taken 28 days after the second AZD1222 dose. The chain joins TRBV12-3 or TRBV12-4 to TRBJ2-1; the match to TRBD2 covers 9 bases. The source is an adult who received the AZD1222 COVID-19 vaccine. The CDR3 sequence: CASSGGGADEQFF. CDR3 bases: TGTGCCAGCTCTGGCGGGGGGGCAGATGAGCAGTTCTTC.